This TCR beta chain was recorded in a study of shared clonotypes between healthy human individuals. General study findings and limits: Relative to their counterparts shared across all four donors, non-shared clonotypes exhibited diminished generation probabilities.

Germline lookup yields CDR1 MNHEY and CDR2 SMNVEV (reference sequence). V trimming: 4 bases; J trimming: 4 bases; junction bases outside the gene matches: 15. The CDR3 has 17 residues. As for this clone: Its antigen is not identified.

Investigators spread the genomic DNA of each subset evenly over several immunoSEQ plates. Clones were read by immunoSEQ multiplex PCR, and TCRdb kept only the in-frame ones, dropping some. The sample holds fewer than 1 million clones, approximately 96% seen once. CD8 cells regarded as naive lacked CD45RO, were positively chosen for CCR7, and omitted terminally differentiated effector memory CD45RA+ cells. V gene TRBV27 combines with J gene TRBJ2-7, with 8 positions matching TRBD2. The material sequenced was naive CD8+ T cells sorted from blood. This TCR was recovered from a man aged 25-45 years in good health. The CDR3: CASSWGTPGVAGYEQYF. Written as DNA, the CDR3 is TGTGCCAGCAGTTGGGGGACACCCGGCGTAGCGGGGTACGAGCAGTACTTC.